The clone carrying this T cell receptor (beta chain) was found a few times. The CDR3 spans 16 residues. V dropped 0 bases and J dropped 6 bases, with 14 bases sitting between them. CDR1 and CDR2 (germline): LNHNV, YYDKDF (reference sequence). Sample-barcoded 5' priming and a J-beta primer mix drove a second PCR of about 6 to 12 cycles. One entry per CDR3 protein results from TCRdb running MiXCR on the 5' RACE reads. The repertoire includes about 1.8 million distinct CDR3 sequences, about 50% of them detected once, and around 2.1% sits in the top ten. This specimen comes from a study of blood T cells in healthy people across ages.

V and J are TRBV15 and TRBJ2-2; D may be TRBD1 or TRBD2 (5 bases each). This TCR was sampled from a woman aged 40-49 years in good health. Sequenced: blood. CDR3 sequence: CATSRESLGPSGELFF. CDR3 coding DNA: TGTGCCACCAGCAGAGAATCTTTGGGACCCTCCGGGGAGCTGTTTTTT.